One and the same sample provided the 4 T cell receptor beta chains below, sequenced in a study of T cells in Graves' hyperthyroidism and ophthalmopathy. The TCR beta CDR3 regions underwent amplification using RNA transcripts as the source. HTBI primers were used for first-round RT-PCR of the TCR CDR3. One entry per CDR3 protein, called by TCRdb with MiXCR from the multiplex PCR reads. The sample has nearly 750,000 distinct CDR3 sequences, just over 35% seen once; the top ten hold approximately 31%. Sequences were obtained from blood. Source of these receptors: a woman aged 40 to 50 with Graves' hyperthyroidism.

In its sample, this clonotype was seen many times. The chain combines TRBV19 with TRBJ1-2; no clear D gene. The CDR3 runs 13 residues. From germline, CDR1 is LNHDA and CDR2 SQIVND (reference sequence). V was clipped by 5 bases and J by 8 bases, with 15 bases between them. CDR3 coding DNA: TGTGCCAGTAGTGCTCTGGACCGCAGCGGCTACACCTTC. It codes for CASSALDRSGYTF. Drawing the rest from reference TRBV19 and TRBJ1-2, the complete variable domain is DGGITQSPKYLFRKEGQNVTLSCEQNLNHDAMYWYRQDPGQGLRLIYYSQIVNDFQKGDIAEGYSVSREKKESFPLTVTSAQKNPTAFYLCASSALDRSGYTFGSGTRLTVV.

The chain employs TRBV20-1 and TRBJ1-2; no firm D call. CDR1 and CDR2 from the germline V gene are DFQATT and SNEGSKA (reference sequence). Trimming stripped 6 bases from V and 3 bases from J, with 14 bases between. The CDR3 sequence is 13 residues long. The CDR3 nucleotides are TGCAGTGCCCCTACGCCAGCATACTATGGCTACACCTTC. Amino acids: CSAPTPAYYGYTF.

This clonotype was recorded at least ten times. The V and J genes are TRBV7-2 and TRBJ2-7, with 9 bases lining up with TRBD2. J gave up 4 bases and V 5 bases, and 6 bases lay outside the gene matches. CDR3 length: 14 amino acids. Per germline, CDR1 SGHTA and CDR2 FQGNSA. Written as DNA, the CDR3 is TGTGCCAGCAGCCAGGGACTAGCTGAATACGAGCAGTACTTC. Protein: CASSQGLAEYEQYF.

In its sample, this clonotype was seen a few times. This chain connects TRBV28 to TRBJ2-7, with 7 bases aligning to TRBD1. J gave up 4 bases and V 9 bases, and 9 bases lay outside the gene matches. Germline-derived CDR1 and CDR2 are MDHEN and SYDVKM. The CDR3 loop spans 13 amino acids. The CDR3 loop is CASQPGQPYEQYF. The CDR3 nucleotides are TGTGCCAGTCAACCGGGACAGCCATACGAGCAGTACTTC.